This TCR beta chain was sequenced during a study of T-cell memory formation after mild COVID-19. This clonotype was detected only a few times. The ends were cut back, 4 bases at V and 6 bases at J, with 14 bases in the middle. Germline CDR1 reads SGHRS; CDR2 reads YFSETQ. CDR3 length: 14 residues. Each CDR3 protein is one row after TCRdb ran MiXCR on the 5' RACE reads. The data contain roughly 170,000 distinct CDR3 sequences, about 21% of them singletons. This rearrangement joins TRBV5-1 to TRBJ2-1; D tentatively reads TRBD1 or TRBD2 (5 bases each). The source is an adult woman who had mild COVID-19 (a few samples of this study predate the infection). Cell type and time point are not known. The material sequenced was PBMCs or a T cell subset sorted from them (not recorded which). Written as DNA, the CDR3 is TGCGCCAGCAGCCAACCCGGGACCACCAATGAGCAGTTCTTC. Translation gives CASSQPGTTNEQFF.